The 28 T cell receptor beta chains below were found in one sample sequenced in a study of shared clonotypes between healthy human individuals. The method was immunoSEQ multiplex PCR; TCRdb's version includes in-frame clones alone and lacks a portion of them. The repertoire has fewer than 2.5 million clones, 80% to 95% of them found once; the top ten carry about 0.34%. The sample consisted of naive CD4+ T cells from PBMCs. Noted subset: CD45RA+ positively selected. Receptors were obtained from a man between 18 and 35 years old in good health. Some clones in this sample may be carry-over from other donors' samples.

This rearrangement joins TRBV2 to TRBJ2-5, with 11 nucleotides matching TRBD2. J was trimmed by 3 bases and V by 4 bases; bases with no gene match: 7. CDR1 and CDR2 from the germline V gene are SNHLY and FYNNEI. This CDR3 is 16 amino acids long. As DNA, the CDR3 is TGTGCCAGCAGTGGCCCCTCGGGACTAGCGGAAGAGACCCAGTACTTC. Encoded protein: CASSGPSGLAEETQYF.

The chain has TRBV7-2 and TRBJ2-7, with 13 bases lining up with TRBD2. After removal of 6 bases from V and 2 bases from J, the junction contained 10 bases not matched to a gene. Germline V CDR1 and CDR2: SGHTA, FQGNSA. The CDR3 covers 17 residues. The CDR3 DNA is TGTGCCAGCAGTCCCGCCCGCGGACTAGCGGGAGCCTACGAGCAGTACTTC. Protein: CASSPARGLAGAYEQYF.

J is TRBJ2-3 and V is TRBV5-1, with 9 bases matching TRBD1. V shed 2 bases, J shed 4 bases, and the junction held 5 bases outside the gene matches. This CDR3 comprises 15 residues. Germline V gene lookup returns CDR1 SGHRS and CDR2 YFSETQ. CDR3 bases: TGCGCCAGCAGCTTACAGGGGGCGCGGGCAGATACGCAGTATTTT. As protein: CASSLQGARADTQYF.

This clone was picked up one time. V usage is TRBV9 and J usage is TRBJ2-1; 7 bases align to TRBD2. With 6 bases clipped from V and 7 bases from J, the junction kept 16 bases outside the gene matches. This CDR3 contains 16 residues. From germline, CDR1 is SGDLS and CDR2 YYNGEE. CDR3 in amino acids: CASTPSRGRPGNEQFF. CDR3 in DNA: TGTGCCAGCACCCCCTCGCGGGGGAGACCGGGGAATGAGCAGTTCTTC.

This clone was seen only once. The chain combines TRBV23-1 with TRBJ2-7; D remains ambiguous. TRBV23-1 is an ORF; its function is uncertain. The length of the CDR3 is 15 residues. The V end was cut by 2 bases, the J end by 0 bases, with 11 bases between. The CDR3 sequence: CASSQTDPSSYEQYF. CDR3 in DNA: TGCGCCAGCAGTCAAACTGACCCAAGCTCCTACGAGCAGTACTTC.

The rearrangement joins TRBV5-4 to TRBJ2-1; TRBD2 agrees at 9 bases. The CDR3 is 17 residues long. Trimming at V came to 4 bases and at J to 8 bases, leaving 16 bases not matched to a gene. Germline CDR1 SGHNT, CDR2 YYREEE (reference sequence). This CDR3 is CASSPPPGREGSDEQFF. In nucleotides, the CDR3 is TGTGCCAGCAGCCCCCCCCCAGGGCGGGAGGGGTCCGATGAGCAGTTCTTC.

V usage is TRBV11-2 and J usage is TRBJ2-5, with TRBD2 identical over 8 bases. J gave up 4 bases and V 1 base, and 8 bases lay outside the gene matches. The CDR3 is made up of 16 amino acids. The germline CDR1 and CDR2 sequences are SGHAT and FQNNGV. Here the CDR3 DNA reads TGTGCCAGCAGCTTAGCGGGAGGGCCGGTGGGAGAGACCCAGTACTTC. This codes for CASSLAGGPVGETQYF. Combining the CDR3 with reference TRBV11-2 and TRBJ2-5 gives the whole variable domain EAGVAQSPRYKIIEKRQSVAFWCNPISGHATLYWYQQILGQGPKLLIQFQNNGVVDDSQLPKDRFSAERLKGVDSTLKIQPAKLEDSAVYLCASSLAGGPVGETQYFGPGTRLLVL.

This sequence joins TRBV15 and TRBJ2-1; D unresolved. Germline V gene sequence: CDR1 LNHNV, CDR2 YYDKDF (reference sequence). Trimming shortened V by 1 base and J by 10 bases, and 8 bases separated the two germline ends. The CDR3 extends over 12 amino acids. CDR3 sequence reads: CATSRVPREQFF. The CDR3 bases are TGTGCCACCAGCAGAGTCCCGCGGGAGCAGTTCTTC. The whole variable domain, remainder taken from reference TRBV15 and TRBJ2-1, is DAMVIQNPRYQVTQFGKPVTLSCSQTLNHNVMYWYQQKSSQAPKLLFHYYDKDFNNEADTPDNFQSRRPNTSFCFLDIRSPGLGDTAMYLCATSRVPREQFFGPGTRLTVL.

The chain links TRBV5-1 to TRBJ2-1, with D unresolved. The V end was cut by 1 base, the J end by 5 bases, with 4 bases between. Germline V lookup: CDR1 SGHRS, CDR2 YFSETQ. CDR3 length: 12 amino acids. DNA for the CDR3: TGCGCCAGCAGCTTGTCGAACAATGAGCAGTTCTTC. As protein: CASSLSNNEQFF.

V gene TRBV7-2 combines with J gene TRBJ2-7, with D possibly called TRBD1 or TRBD2 (5 bases each). CDR1 is SGHTA and CDR2 is FQGNSA in the germline V gene. The CDR3 length is 14 residues. Trimming removed 5 bases at V and 4 bases at J, with 15 bases between. CDR3 nucleotides: TGTGCCAGCAGCCCACCGGGACGGACTTACGAGCAGTACTTC. This codes for CASSPPGRTYEQYF. The variable domain in full, with the rest retrieved from reference TRBV7-2 and TRBJ2-7, is GAGVSQSPSNKVTEKGKDVELRCDPISGHTALYWYRQSLGQGLEFLIYFQGNSAPDKSGLPSDRFSAERTGGSVSTLTIQRTQQEDSAVYLCASSPPGRTYEQYFGPGTRLTVT.

The chain carries TRBV7-2 and TRBJ2-7; a weak D match, TRBD2 (5 bases). CDR3 size: 15 residues. V lost 5 bases, J lost 6 bases, and 20 bases lay in between. Germline-derived CDR1 and CDR2 are SGHTA and FQGNSA. The CDR3 loop reads CASSPVEVRVTEQYF. The DNA of the CDR3 is TGTGCCAGCAGCCCCGTGGAGGTGCGGGTCACCGAGCAGTACTTC.

The rearrangement joins TRBV7-8 to TRBJ2-1; D is ambiguous. The V end lost 5 bases, the J end lost 8 bases, and 10 bases lay between the germline ends. Germline CDR1 reads SGHVS; CDR2 reads FQNEAQ. The CDR3 extends over 12 amino acids. The CDR3 reads CASSRYKDEQFF. In nucleotides, the CDR3 is TGTGCCAGCAGCCGCTATAAAGATGAGCAGTTCTTC.

Turning to this clone: Other DNA sequences of this sample code for an identical CDR3. The V and J genes are TRBV5-1 and TRBJ2-5; D might be TRBD1 (5 bases). CDR1 and CDR2 from the germline V gene are SGHRS and YFSETQ. Trimming shortened V by 2 bases and J by 5 bases, and 13 bases separated the two germline ends. The CDR3 is made up of 14 amino acids. In nucleotides, the CDR3 is TGCGCCAGCAGCTTAAGATGGGGCCAGGAGACCCAGTACTTC. Amino acids: CASSLRWGQETQYF.

This clone was seen just once. This rearrangement joins TRBV4-1 to TRBJ2-3; 7 bases align to TRBD1. Germline V gene data show CDR1 as MGHRA and CDR2 as YSYEKL. With V trimmed by 0 bases and J by 1 base, 7 bases remained unmatched. This CDR3 contains 17 residues. The CDR3 sequence: CASSQDWDSPGTDTQYF. DNA of the CDR3: TGCGCCAGCAGCCAAGATTGGGACAGTCCTGGCACAGATACGCAGTATTTT.

The CDR3 nucleotides are TGTGCCATCAGGAGGGGACGGGAGGCCGACACAGATACGCAGTATTTT. It encodes CAIRRGREADTDTQYF. The chain is built from TRBV10-3 and TRBJ2-3; TRBD2 matches 7 bases. CDR1 ENHRY and CDR2 SYGVKD come from the germline V gene. The CDR3 is made up of 16 amino acids. V gave up 6 bases and J gave up 2 bases; unmatched junction bases: 11.

The chain couples TRBV12-2 to TRBJ2-7. TRBV12-2 counts as a pseudogene. This CDR3 contains 15 residues. The chain's CDR3 is CASRPPAGTSYEQYF. The CDR3 DNA reads TGTGCAAGTCGCCCCCCGGCCGGGACCTCCTACGAGCAGTACTTC.

The chain joins TRBV25-1 to TRBJ2-7, with a tentative D call TRBD1 (6 bases). Germline V gives CDR1 MGHDK, CDR2 SYGVNS. The V end was cut by 2 bases, the J end by 6 bases, with 8 bases between. The CDR3 has 12 residues. CDR3 sequence: CASSETGSEQYF. In DNA form, the CDR3 reads TGTGCCAGCAGTGAAACAGGGAGCGAGCAGTACTTC.

This clone was observed once. Other DNA sequences in the sample encode the same CDR3. The V call is TRBV30, the J call TRBJ1-3; TRBD1 is a possible D gene (6 bases). V lost 5 bases, J lost 0 bases, and 11 bases lay in between. Germline CDR1 and CDR2: GTSNPN and SVGIG (reference sequence). The CDR3 loop spans 14 amino acids. CDR3 region: CAWLQGYSGNTIYF. For the CDR3, the DNA is TGTGCCTGGCTACAGGGATACTCTGGAAACACCATATATTTT.

Comments on this clone: One junction end disagrees with the germline gene, perhaps due to a read error. The rearrangement joins TRBV28 to TRBJ2-1; possibly TRBD1 for D (6 bases). Germline loops: CDR1 MDHEN, CDR2 SYDVKM. The CDR3 covers 13 residues. The CDR3 DNA reads as TGTGCCAGCAGTCCGGACAGCTACGATGAGCAGTTCTTC. Translation gives CASSPDSYDEQFF.

This chain joins TRBV25-1 and TRBJ1-2; weak D call: TRBD1 (6 bases). The germline V gene encodes CDR1 MGHDK and CDR2 SYGVNS. Trimming cost V 1 base and J 8 bases, with 17 bases left between them. The CDR3 length is 15 residues. CDR3 residues: CASSEFRGTGQGYTF. The CDR3 DNA follows: TGTGCCAGCAGTGAATTTAGGGGAACAGGGCAGGGCTACACCTTC.

In DNA form, the CDR3 reads TGTGCCAGCTCACCTGGGCCAGGGCCAACCTCAACCTACGAGCAGTACTTC. The encoded protein is CASSPGPGPTSTYEQYF. The chain links TRBV18 to TRBJ2-7, with a weak D call TRBD1 (5 bases). V dropped 3 bases and J dropped 2 bases, with 20 bases sitting between them. This CDR3 is built from 17 residues. Germline CDR1 reads KGHSH; CDR2 reads LQKENI.

The chain uses TRBV9 and TRBJ2-1; tentative D call: TRBD2 (6 bases). Trimming shortened V by 3 bases and J by 10 bases, and 14 bases separated the two germline ends. The CDR3 consists of 13 residues. Germline V gives CDR1 SGDLS, CDR2 YYNGEE. This CDR3 reads CASSARREWEQFF. CDR3 sequence (DNA): TGTGCCAGCAGCGCCAGACGGGAGTGGGAGCAGTTCTTC. The full variable domain, rest sourced from reference TRBV9 and TRBJ2-1, is DSGVTQTPKHLITATGQRVTLRCSPRSGDLSVYWYQQSLDQGLQFLIQYYNGEERAKGNILERFSAQQFPDLHSELNLSSLELGDSALYFCASSARREWEQFFGPGTRLTVL.

The rearrangement joins TRBV4-3 to TRBJ2-1; TRBD2 matches 11 bases. The CDR3 totals 18 residues. Germline CDR1 reads LGHNA; CDR2 reads YSLEER. V lost 1 base and J lost 7; bases outside the gene matches: 12. The CDR3 nucleotides read TGCGCCAGCAGCCAAGCCCCCGGGTCTAGCGGGAGGTTAAATGAGCAGTTCTTC. This translates into CASSQAPGSSGRLNEQFF.

Notes on this clone: The same CDR3 is also encoded by other DNA sequences in this sample. The chain links TRBV5-1 to TRBJ2-1; D is unclear. Germline CDR1 and CDR2: SGHRS and YFSETQ. V was shortened by 0 bases and J by 3 bases, with 7 bases between the two germline ends. This CDR3 spans 14 amino acids. This CDR3 is CASSLDASYNEQFF. The CDR3 DNA sequence: TGCGCCAGCAGCTTGGATGCCAGCTACAATGAGCAGTTCTTC. The whole variable domain, remainder taken from reference TRBV5-1 and TRBJ2-1, is KAGVTQTPRYLIKTRGQQVTLSCSPISGHRSVSWYQQTPGQGLQFLFEYFSETQRNKGNFPGRFSGRQFSNSRSEMNVSTLELGDSALYLCASSLDASYNEQFFGPGTRLTVL.

This chain joins TRBV5-5 and TRBJ2-7; D gene unclear. Germline loops: CDR1 SGHKS, CDR2 YYEKEE (reference sequence). Trimming left V 1 base short and J 6 bases short, with 11 bases between. This CDR3 comprises 13 residues. CDR3 bases: TGTGCCAGCAGCTTGCGCACGGACCGCGAGCAGTACTTC. Its protein product is CASSLRTDREQYF. Drawing the rest from reference TRBV5-5 and TRBJ2-7, the complete variable domain is DAGVTQSPTHLIKTRGQQVTLRCSPISGHKSVSWYQQVLGQGPQFIFQYYEKEERGRGNFPDRFSARQFPNYSSELNVNALLLGDSALYLCASSLRTDREQYFGPGTRLTVT.

This clone was picked up one time. The V and J genes are TRBV15 and TRBJ1-5; D call uncertain. V lost 3 bases and J 6 bases, leaving 6 bases between the germline ends. This CDR3 has 12 residues. CDR1 LNHNV and CDR2 YYDKDF come from the germline V gene (reference sequence). CDR3 loop: CATSSDGQPQHF. CDR3 in DNA: TGTGCCACCAGCAGCGACGGTCAGCCCCAGCATTTT.

The rearrangement links TRBV10-3 to TRBJ2-7; TRBD2 matches 13 bases. Germline V gives CDR1 ENHRY, CDR2 SYGVKD. The V segment lost 4 bases and the J segment 5 bases; nucleotides outside the gene matches: 11. There are 17 residues in the CDR3. This CDR3 reads CAISATSGRAQQNEQYF. DNA of the CDR3: TGTGCCATCAGTGCAACTAGCGGGAGGGCCCAGCAGAACGAGCAGTACTTC.

Only a few counts were recorded for this clone. V gene TRBV28 combines with J gene TRBJ1-2, with 10 bases matching TRBD1. J gave up 8 bases and V 5 bases, and 5 bases lay outside the gene matches. The germline V gene has CDR1 MDHEN and CDR2 SYDVKM. The CDR3 consists of 13 residues. The CDR3 protein is CASSTGTGVGYTF. Written as DNA, the CDR3 is TGTGCCAGCAGTACCGGGACAGGGGTCGGCTACACCTTC.